The next 17 T cell receptor beta chains were all read from a single sample in a study of beta chain features in type 1 diabetes (dated by TCRdb to the late 2010s). Library preparation employed the immunoSEQ multiplex PCR assay. The entire amount of isolated RNA was reverse transcribed using the High Capacity cDNA Reverse Transcription Kit, so the sequenced TCRB transcripts were expressed ones. In TCRdb, the immuneACCESS table is reduced to in-frame sequences with V and J assigned. These tables do not hold every clone; where another copy was compared, an unresolved V gene accounts for under half, and the others remain unexplained. Counted in this sample were 300,000 or so clones; roughly 8.8% of them appeared once. Around 1% of the sample comes from the top ten. Which antigens these TCRs recognize remains unknown. The study at large found these results: In all four CD4+ subsets, TCRB CDR3 length was moderately but significantly shorter in type 1 diabetes patients.

Specimen: central memory CD4+ T cells from blood. The source of these receptors is a man under 40 with type 1 diabetes.

This clone came up a few times. V is TRBV5-6 and J is TRBJ1-1, with D hard to call. CDR3 size: 11 residues. Germline assignment: CDR1 SGHDT and CDR2 YYEEEE. Trimming took 3 bases from V and 7 from J, leaving 7 bases between them. The CDR3 region is CASSWEGEAFF. Here the CDR3 DNA reads TGTGCCAGCAGCTGGGAAGGTGAAGCTTTCTTT.

This clone has a handful of counts. The chain links TRBV5-6 to TRBJ2-3; D unresolved. Germline V CDR1 and CDR2: SGHDT, YYEEEE. The CDR3 has 14 amino acids. Trimming pared 5 bases from V and 2 bases from J, leaving 12 bases between. CDR3 protein: CASSWAGPTDTQYF. The DNA for the CDR3 is TGTGCCAGCAGTTGGGCCGGGCCCACAGATACGCAGTATTTT.

The table lists this clone with many counts. The chain couples TRBV5-1 to TRBJ2-4; possibly TRBD1 for D (6 bases). Germline loops: CDR1 SGHRS, CDR2 YFSETQ. The CDR3 is 18 residues long. The V gene lost 1 base and the J gene lost 2 bases, with 19 bases spanning the gap. The CDR3 spells CASSLREPARGTKNIQYF. The DNA of the CDR3 is TGCGCCAGCAGCTTGCGTGAACCCGCCAGGGGAACCAAAAACATTCAGTACTTC.

The chain is built from TRBV5-1 and TRBJ2-2; TRBD2 is a possible D gene (5 bases). Germline V lookup: CDR1 SGHRS, CDR2 YFSETQ. The CDR3 is 15 amino acids. V lost 4 bases to trimming and J lost 0 bases, with 10 bases between them. This CDR3 reads CASSRRETNTGELFF. In DNA, the CDR3 is TGCGCCAGCAGCCGCCGGGAAACGAACACCGGGGAGCTGTTTTTT.

The gene calls are TRBV7-2 and TRBJ2-5, with D maybe TRBD2 (6 bases). The CDR3 is 18 amino acids. V lost 1 base and J lost 1, with 19 bases in between. The germline gives CDR1 SGHTA, CDR2 FQGNSA. CDR3 bases: TGTGCCAGCAGCTTAGGTCGGGGGTTGGGACTCCTCCAAGAGACCCAGTACTTC. Translating gives CASSLGRGLGLLQETQYF.

V usage is TRBV7-9 and J usage is TRBJ1-1; D gene uncertain. Trimming removed 2 bases at V and 5 bases at J, with 3 bases between. Germline-derived CDR1 and CDR2 are SEHNR and FQNEAQ (reference sequence). The CDR3 runs 11 residues. CDR3 bases: TGTGCCAGCAGCTTACAAACTGAAGCTTTCTTT. Its translation is CASSLQTEAFF.

The rearrangement joins TRBV19 to TRBJ1-5, with no clear D. Germline V CDR1 and CDR2: LNHDA, SQIVND (reference sequence). Trimming removed 4 bases from V and 1 base from J, with 14 bases in between. The CDR3 is 16 residues long. In DNA, the CDR3 is TGTGCCAGTAGTACCCCTATTGGGGTCAGCAATCAGCCCCAGCATTTT. Translated: CASSTPIGVSNQPQHF.

This chain links TRBV5-5 with TRBJ2-1; D uncertain. V was shortened by 3 bases and J by 0 bases, with 10 bases between the two germline ends. The germline V gene has CDR1 SGHKS and CDR2 YYEKEE (reference sequence). This CDR3 spans 15 amino acids. For the CDR3, the DNA is TGTGCCAGCAGCTCGGGTTATAGCTCCTACAATGAGCAGTTCTTC. It translates to CASSSGYSSYNEQFF.

The CDR3 loop is CASSRTGDTANYGYTF. As DNA, the CDR3 is TGTGCCAGCTCAAGGACAGGTGATACCGCTAACTATGGCTACACCTTC. This chain connects TRBV18 to TRBJ1-2; 7 bases match TRBD1. V lost 5 bases and J lost 0; bases outside the gene matches: 9. There are 16 residues in the CDR3. Per the germline V gene, CDR1 is KGHSH and CDR2 is LQKENI.

This clone came up many times. The chain couples TRBV5-4 to TRBJ1-2, with 9 bases lining up with TRBD1. Trimming at V came to 5 bases and at J to 5 bases, leaving 7 bases not matched to a gene. The CDR3 totals 14 residues. In germline, CDR1 is SGHNT, CDR2 YYREEE (reference sequence). As DNA, the CDR3 is TGTGCCAGCAGTTCAGGACAGGGGATATATGGCTACACCTTC. Translated: CASSSGQGIYGYTF.

The CDR3 region has the DNA TGTGCCAGCAGCGCCACAGCGCAGAACACTGAAGCTTTCTTT. Translation gives CASSATAQNTEAFF. The chain uses TRBV6-4 and TRBJ1-1, with D uncertain. V gave up 6 bases and J gave up 1 base, with 12 bases separating them. The CDR3 has 14 amino acids. In germline, CDR1 is MRHNA, CDR2 SNTAGT.

This clone was seen more than once but under ten times. The chain joins TRBV27 to TRBJ2-7; weak D call: TRBD2 (5 bases). The CDR3 length is 11 residues. V was pared by 6 bases and J by 7 bases, with 10 bases between. Germline loops: CDR1 MNHEY, CDR2 SMNVEV (reference sequence). DNA of the CDR3: TGTGCCAGCAGCCTACCGGGAGAGCAGTACTTC. This encodes CASSLPGEQYF.

The rearrangement links TRBV11-2 to TRBJ2-7; TRBD1 is a possible D gene (7 bases). CDR1 is SGHAT, CDR2 FQNNGV, per germline. The CDR3 extends over 12 amino acids. The V gene lost 5 bases and the J gene lost 4 bases, with 9 bases spanning the gap. CDR3 DNA: TGTGCCAGCAGCCAGGGGGGATACGAGCAGTACTTC. This encodes CASSQGGYEQYF. Using reference TRBV11-2 and TRBJ2-7 for the parts outside the CDR3, the full variable domain is EAGVAQSPRYKIIEKRQSVAFWCNPISGHATLYWYQQILGQGPKLLIQFQNNGVVDDSQLPKDRFSAERLKGVDSTLKIQPAKLEDSAVYLCASSQGGYEQYFGPGTRLTVT.

CDR3 region: CASSLGQGVDYEQYF. CDR3 nucleotides: TGTGCCAGCAGCTTAGGACAGGGTGTAGACTACGAGCAGTACTTC. The rearrangement links TRBV7-9 to TRBJ2-7, with 7 positions matching TRBD1. Germline values: CDR1 SEHNR, CDR2 FQNEAQ (reference sequence). There are 15 residues in the CDR3. The V segment lost 1 base and the J segment 3 bases; nucleotides outside the gene matches: 6.

CDR3 DNA: TGCAGCGTTGATACAGGGGCGAACACTGAAGCTTTCTTT. Encoded protein: CSVDTGANTEAFF. V gene TRBV29-1 combines with J gene TRBJ1-1, with TRBD1 matching over 7 bases. V dropped 3 bases and J dropped 1; count of bases not matched to a gene: 2. The CDR3 is 13 amino acids. Per the germline V gene, CDR1 is SQVTM and CDR2 is ANQGSEA.

The count of this clone is one. CDR3 in DNA: TGTGCCAGTAGAACCCATCTGAACAATGTCCCTGAAGCTTTCTTT. Protein: CASRTHLNNVPEAFF. The chain uses TRBV6-1 and TRBJ1-1, with no clear D. V was clipped by 9 bases and J by 6 bases, with 23 bases between them. Germline-derived CDR1 and CDR2 are MNHNS and SASEGT. This CDR3 region has 15 residues.

The chain recombines TRBV2 with TRBJ2-3; TRBD1 agrees at 8 bases. CDR1 and CDR2 (germline): SNHLY, FYNNEI. Unmatched junction bases numbered 6, after V lost 10 bases and J lost 0 bases. The CDR3 runs to 14 residues. The CDR3 coding sequence is TGTGCCACCGCATGGGACAGGAGCACAGATACGCAGTATTTT. Protein sequence: CATAWDRSTDTQYF.